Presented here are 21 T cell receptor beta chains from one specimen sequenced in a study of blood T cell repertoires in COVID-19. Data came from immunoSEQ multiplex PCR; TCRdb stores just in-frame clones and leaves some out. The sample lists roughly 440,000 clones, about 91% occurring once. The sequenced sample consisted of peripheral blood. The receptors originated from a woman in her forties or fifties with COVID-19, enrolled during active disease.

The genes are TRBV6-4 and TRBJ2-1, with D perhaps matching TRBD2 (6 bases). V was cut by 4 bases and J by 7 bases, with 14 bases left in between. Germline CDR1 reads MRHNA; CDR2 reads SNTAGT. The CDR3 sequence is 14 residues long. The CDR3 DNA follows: TGTGCCAGCAGTGTATTTGGGGGGTTGAATGAGCAGTTCTTC. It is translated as CASSVFGGLNEQFF.

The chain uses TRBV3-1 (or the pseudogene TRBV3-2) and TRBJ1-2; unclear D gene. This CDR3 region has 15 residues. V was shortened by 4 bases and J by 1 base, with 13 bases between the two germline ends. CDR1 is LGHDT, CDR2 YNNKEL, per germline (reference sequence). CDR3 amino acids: CASSPTRNLNYGYTF. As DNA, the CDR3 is TGTGCCAGCAGCCCAACACGAAACCTTAACTATGGCTACACCTTC.

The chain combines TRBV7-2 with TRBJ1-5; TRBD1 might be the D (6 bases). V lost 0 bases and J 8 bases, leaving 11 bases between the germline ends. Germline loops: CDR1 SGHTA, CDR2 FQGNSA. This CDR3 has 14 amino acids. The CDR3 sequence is CASSLAGGQEPQHF. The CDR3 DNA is TGTGCCAGCAGCTTAGCCGGGGGGCAGGAGCCCCAGCATTTT.

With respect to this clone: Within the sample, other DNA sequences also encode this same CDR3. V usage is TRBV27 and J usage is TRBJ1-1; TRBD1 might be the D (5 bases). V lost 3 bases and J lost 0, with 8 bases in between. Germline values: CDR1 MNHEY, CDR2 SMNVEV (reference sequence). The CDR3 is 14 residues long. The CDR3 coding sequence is TGTGCCAGCAGTTTGGGGCAGATGAACACTGAAGCTTTCTTT. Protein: CASSLGQMNTEAFF.

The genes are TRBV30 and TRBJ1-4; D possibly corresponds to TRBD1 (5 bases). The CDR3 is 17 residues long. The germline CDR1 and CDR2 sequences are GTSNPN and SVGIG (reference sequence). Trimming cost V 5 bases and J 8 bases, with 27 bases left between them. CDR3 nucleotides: TGTGCCTGGGGGGTTAGGGCCAGGGTGGAATTCGGCGAAAAACTGTTTTTT. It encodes CAWGVRARVEFGEKLFF.

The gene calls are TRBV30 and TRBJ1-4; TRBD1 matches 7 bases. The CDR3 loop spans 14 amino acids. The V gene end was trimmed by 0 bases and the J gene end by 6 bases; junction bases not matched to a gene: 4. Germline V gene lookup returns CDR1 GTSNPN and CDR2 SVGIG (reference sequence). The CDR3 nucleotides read TGTGCCTGGAGTGTTGACAGGGTGGATGAAAAACTGTTTTTT. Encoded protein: CAWSVDRVDEKLFF.

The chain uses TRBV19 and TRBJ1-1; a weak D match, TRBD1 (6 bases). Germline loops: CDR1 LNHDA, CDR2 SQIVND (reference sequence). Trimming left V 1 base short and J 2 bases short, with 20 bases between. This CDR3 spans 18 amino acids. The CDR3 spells CASSIVTPTGLVNTEAFF. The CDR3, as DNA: TGTGCCAGTAGTATAGTAACCCCAACAGGGCTGGTTAACACTGAAGCTTTCTTT.

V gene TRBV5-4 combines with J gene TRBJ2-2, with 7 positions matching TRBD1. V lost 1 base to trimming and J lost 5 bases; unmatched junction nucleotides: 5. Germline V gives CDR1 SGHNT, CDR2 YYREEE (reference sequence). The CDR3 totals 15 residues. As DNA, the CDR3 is TGTGCCAGCAGCTTGAAAGGGGGCCAAACCGGGGAGCTGTTTTTT. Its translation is CASSLKGGQTGELFF.

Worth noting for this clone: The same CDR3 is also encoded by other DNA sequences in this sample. As DNA, the CDR3 is TGCGCCAGCAGCTTGGACAGCTCTGGGGCCAACGTCCTGACTTTC. This sequence encodes CASSLDSSGANVLTF. The chain couples TRBV5-1 to TRBJ2-6; D gene unclear. The CDR3 sequence is 15 residues long. Trimming shortened V by 0 bases and J by 0 bases, and 4 bases separated the two germline ends. Germline values: CDR1 SGHRS, CDR2 YFSETQ. The full variable domain, its missing parts supplied by reference TRBV5-1 and TRBJ2-6, is KAGVTQTPRYLIKTRGQQVTLSCSPISGHRSVSWYQQTPGQGLQFLFEYFSETQRNKGNFPGRFSGRQFSNSRSEMNVSTLELGDSALYLCASSLDSSGANVLTFGAGSRLTVL.

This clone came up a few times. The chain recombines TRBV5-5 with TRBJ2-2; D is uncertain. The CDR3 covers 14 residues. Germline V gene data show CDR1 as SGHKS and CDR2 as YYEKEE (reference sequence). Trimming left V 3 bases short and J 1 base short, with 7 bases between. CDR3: CASSYLGNTGELFF. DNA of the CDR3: TGTGCCAGCAGCTATCTCGGGAACACCGGGGAGCTGTTTTTT.

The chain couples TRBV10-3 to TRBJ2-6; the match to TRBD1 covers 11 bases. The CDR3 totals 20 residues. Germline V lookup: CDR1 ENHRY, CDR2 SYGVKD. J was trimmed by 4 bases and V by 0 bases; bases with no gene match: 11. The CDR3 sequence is CAISESIGGTGGKGANVLTF. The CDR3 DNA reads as TGTGCCATCAGTGAGTCGATAGGCGGGACAGGGGGGAAAGGGGCCAACGTCCTGACTTTC.

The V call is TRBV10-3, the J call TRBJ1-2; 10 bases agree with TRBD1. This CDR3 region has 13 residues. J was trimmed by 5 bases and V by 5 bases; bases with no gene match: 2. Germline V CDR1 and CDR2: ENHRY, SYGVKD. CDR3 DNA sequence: TGTGCCATCAGTCTGGGACAGGGGTATGGCTACACCTTC. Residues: CAISLGQGYGYTF.

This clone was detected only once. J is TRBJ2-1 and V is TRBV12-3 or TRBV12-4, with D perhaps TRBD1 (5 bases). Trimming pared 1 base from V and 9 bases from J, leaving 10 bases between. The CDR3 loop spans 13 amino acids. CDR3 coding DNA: TGTGCCAGCAGTTTAGAGGGGATGCGTGAGCAGTTCTTC. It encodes CASSLEGMREQFF.

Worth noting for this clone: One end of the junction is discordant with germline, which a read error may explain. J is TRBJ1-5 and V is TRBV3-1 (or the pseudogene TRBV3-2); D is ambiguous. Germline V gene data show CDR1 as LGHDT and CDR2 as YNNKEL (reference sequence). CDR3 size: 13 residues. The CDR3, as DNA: TGTGCCAGCAGCCAATCTAGCGATCAGCCCCAGCATTTT. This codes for CASSQSSDQPQHF.

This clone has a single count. CDR3 region: CASSSPPGQGQNTQYF. The CDR3 nucleotides are TGTGCCAGCAGTTCCCCCCCGGGACAGGGTCAAAATACGCAGTATTTT. The chain is built from TRBV28 and TRBJ2-3; 9 nucleotides line up with TRBD1. The V segment lost 4 bases and the J segment 7 bases; nucleotides outside the gene matches: 12. CDR3 length: 16 residues. Germline lookup yields CDR1 MDHEN and CDR2 SYDVKM.

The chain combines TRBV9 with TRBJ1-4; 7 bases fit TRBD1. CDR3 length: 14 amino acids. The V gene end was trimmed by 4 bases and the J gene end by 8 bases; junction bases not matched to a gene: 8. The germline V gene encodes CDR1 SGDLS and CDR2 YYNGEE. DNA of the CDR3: TGTGCCAGCAGCCCACTACAGGGGAGGGAAAAACTGTTTTTT. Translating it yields CASSPLQGREKLFF.

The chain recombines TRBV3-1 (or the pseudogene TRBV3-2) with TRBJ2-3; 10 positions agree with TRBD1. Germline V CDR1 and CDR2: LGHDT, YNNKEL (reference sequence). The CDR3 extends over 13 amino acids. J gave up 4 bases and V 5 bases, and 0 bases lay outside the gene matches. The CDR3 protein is CASSGQGADTQYF. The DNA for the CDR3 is TGTGCCAGCAGCGGACAGGGGGCAGATACGCAGTATTTT.

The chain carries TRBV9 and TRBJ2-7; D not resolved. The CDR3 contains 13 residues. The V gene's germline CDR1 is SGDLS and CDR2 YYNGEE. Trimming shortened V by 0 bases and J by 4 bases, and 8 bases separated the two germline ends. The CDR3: CASSVDPGYEQYF. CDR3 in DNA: TGTGCCAGCAGCGTAGACCCCGGTTACGAGCAGTACTTC. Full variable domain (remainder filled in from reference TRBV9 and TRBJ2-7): DSGVTQTPKHLITATGQRVTLRCSPRSGDLSVYWYQQSLDQGLQFLIQYYNGEERAKGNILERFSAQQFPDLHSELNLSSLELGDSALYFCASSVDPGYEQYFGPGTRLTVT.

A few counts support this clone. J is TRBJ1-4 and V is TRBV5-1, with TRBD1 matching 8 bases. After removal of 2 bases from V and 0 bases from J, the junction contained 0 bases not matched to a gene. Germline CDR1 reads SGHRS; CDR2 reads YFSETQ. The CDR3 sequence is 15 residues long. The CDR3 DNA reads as TGCGCCAGCAGCTTCAGGGGGCCAACTAATGAAAAACTGTTTTTT. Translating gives CASSFRGPTNEKLFF.

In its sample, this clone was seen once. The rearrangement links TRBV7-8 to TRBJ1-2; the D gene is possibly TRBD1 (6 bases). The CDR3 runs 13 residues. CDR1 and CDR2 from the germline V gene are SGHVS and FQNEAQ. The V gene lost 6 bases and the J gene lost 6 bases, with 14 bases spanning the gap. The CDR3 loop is CASSPLGGDGYTF. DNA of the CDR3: TGTGCCAGCAGTCCCCTAGGGGGGGATGGCTACACCTTC.

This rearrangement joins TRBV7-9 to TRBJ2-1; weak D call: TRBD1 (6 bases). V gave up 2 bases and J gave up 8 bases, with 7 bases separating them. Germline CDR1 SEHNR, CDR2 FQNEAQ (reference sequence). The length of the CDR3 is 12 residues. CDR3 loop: CASSLPGDEQFF. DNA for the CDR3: TGTGCCAGCAGCTTACCAGGGGATGAGCAGTTCTTC.